In its sample, the clone carrying this T cell receptor beta chain was seen many times. TCRdb redid the calling of the multiplex PCR reads with MiXCR, one entry per CDR3 protein. The table has approximately 250,000 distinct CDR3 sequences, under 40% seen once; the top ten hold approximately 3.6%. Axillary draining lymph nodes of breast cancer patients supplied the node samples. This sample was taken from a study of breast tumors, draining lymph nodes, adjacent tissues. CDR3 length: 13 residues. V lost 6 bases and J 2 bases, leaving 12 bases between the germline ends. CDR1 and CDR2 from the germline V gene are DFQATT and SNEGSKA (reference sequence).

The TCR comes from a female donor with breast cancer. Some clones in this sample may be carry-over from other donors' samples. The sample comprised axillary lymph node tissue. The chain employs TRBV20-1 and TRBJ2-3, with D perhaps being TRBD1 or TRBD2 (5 bases each). The CDR3 nucleotides are TGCAGTGCAAAACCGGGGCACACAGATACGCAGTATTTT. Its translation is CSAKPGHTDTQYF.